The clone carrying this T cell receptor (beta chain) was counted at least ten times. The antigen is unknown. This sample was taken from a study of early T cells in non-severe SARS-CoV-2 infection. At the level of the study: Chains from this unsorted whole-blood bulk RNA could not be paired. General study results and limits: The VDJdb matching leaned toward anti-spike CD8 responses and overlooked private and CD4 specificities.

Looked up from germline, CDR1 is DFQATT and CDR2 is SNEGSKA (reference sequence). The CDR3 spans 15 residues. Trimming took 0 bases from V and 4 from J, leaving 13 bases between them. The TCR library protocol attached unique molecular identifiers to the individual cDNA molecules. From the 5' RACE reads, TCRdb called clonotypes with MiXCR, one entry per CDR3 protein. The profile shows about 48,000 distinct CDR3 sequences, more than 5.5% of them singletons. This sequence originates from an adult who was a healthcare worker with PCR-confirmed SARS-CoV-2 infection or an uninfected control (not recorded which). This chain joins TRBV20-1 and TRBJ2-1; D call uncertain. The specimen comprised whole blood, sampled at baseline. The CDR3 loop is CSARDPQAGYNEQFF. DNA of the CDR3: TGCAGTGCTAGAGATCCCCAGGCAGGATACAATGAGCAGTTCTTC.